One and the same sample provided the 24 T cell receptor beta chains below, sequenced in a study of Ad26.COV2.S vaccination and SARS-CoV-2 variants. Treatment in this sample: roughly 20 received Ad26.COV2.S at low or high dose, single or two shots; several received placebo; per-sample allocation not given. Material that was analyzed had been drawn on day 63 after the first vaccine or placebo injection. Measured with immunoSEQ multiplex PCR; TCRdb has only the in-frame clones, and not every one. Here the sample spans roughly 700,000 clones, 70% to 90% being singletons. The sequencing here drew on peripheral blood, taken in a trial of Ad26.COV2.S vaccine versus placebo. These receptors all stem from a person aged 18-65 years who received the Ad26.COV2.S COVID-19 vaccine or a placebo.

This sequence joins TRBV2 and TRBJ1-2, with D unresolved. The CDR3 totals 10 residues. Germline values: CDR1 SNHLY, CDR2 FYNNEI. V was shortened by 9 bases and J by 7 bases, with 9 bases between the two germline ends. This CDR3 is CASGESGYTF. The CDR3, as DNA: TGTGCCAGTGGCGAGAGTGGCTACACCTTC. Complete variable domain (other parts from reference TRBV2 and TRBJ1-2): EPEVTQTPSHQVTQMGQEVILRCVPISNHLYFYWYRQILGQKVEFLVSFYNNEISEKSEIFDDQFSVERPDGSNFTLKIRSTKLEDSAMYFCASGESGYTFGSGTRLTVV.

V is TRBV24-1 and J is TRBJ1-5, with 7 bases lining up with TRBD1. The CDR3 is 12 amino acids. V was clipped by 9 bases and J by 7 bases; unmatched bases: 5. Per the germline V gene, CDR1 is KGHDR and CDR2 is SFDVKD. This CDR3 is CATSLQGQPQHF. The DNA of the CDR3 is TGTGCCACCTCCCTACAGGGGCAGCCCCAGCATTTT.

The CDR3 sequence: CASSYGTGAEAFF. The DNA of the CDR3 is TGTGCCAGCAGCTACGGGACAGGGGCTGAAGCTTTCTTT. J is TRBJ1-1 and V is TRBV7-2; 10 nucleotides match TRBD1. The germline CDR1 and CDR2 sequences are SGHTA and FQGNSA. V dropped 4 bases and J dropped 6; count of bases not matched to a gene: 2. This CDR3 contains 13 residues.

CDR3 region: CASSLPDRGVYEQYF. The DNA for the CDR3 is TGTGCCAGCAGCTTACCCGACAGGGGGGTCTACGAGCAGTACTTC. This sequence joins TRBV7-9 and TRBJ2-7; 9 bases match TRBD1. This CDR3 has 15 amino acids. Trimming at V came to 2 bases and at J to 3 bases, leaving 5 bases not matched to a gene. The germline CDR1 and CDR2 sequences are SEHNR and FQNEAQ (reference sequence).

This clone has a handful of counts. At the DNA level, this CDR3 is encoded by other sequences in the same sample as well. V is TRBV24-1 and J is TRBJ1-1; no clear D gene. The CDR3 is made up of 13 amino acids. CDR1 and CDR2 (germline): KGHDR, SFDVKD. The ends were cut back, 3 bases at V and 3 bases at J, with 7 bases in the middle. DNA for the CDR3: TGTGCCACCAGTGATAACCTTTACACTGAAGCTTTCTTT. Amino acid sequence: CATSDNLYTEAFF.

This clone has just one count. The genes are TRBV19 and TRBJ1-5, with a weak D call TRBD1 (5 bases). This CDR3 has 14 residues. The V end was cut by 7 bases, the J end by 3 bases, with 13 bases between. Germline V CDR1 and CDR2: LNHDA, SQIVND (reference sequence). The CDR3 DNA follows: TGTGCCAGTACCGGGGGGGGACTCAATCAGCCCCAGCATTTT. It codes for CASTGGGLNQPQHF. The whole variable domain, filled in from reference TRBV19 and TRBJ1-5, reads DGGITQSPKYLFRKEGQNVTLSCEQNLNHDAMYWYRQDPGQGLRLIYYSQIVNDFQKGDIAEGYSVSREKKESFPLTVTSAQKNPTAFYLCASTGGGLNQPQHFGDGTRLSIL.

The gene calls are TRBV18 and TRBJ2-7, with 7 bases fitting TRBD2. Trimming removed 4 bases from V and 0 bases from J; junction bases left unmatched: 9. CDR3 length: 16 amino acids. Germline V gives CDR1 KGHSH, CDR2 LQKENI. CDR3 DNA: TGTGCCAGCTCACTTAAGCGGGGACCGAGCTCCTACGAGCAGTACTTC. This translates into CASSLKRGPSSYEQYF.

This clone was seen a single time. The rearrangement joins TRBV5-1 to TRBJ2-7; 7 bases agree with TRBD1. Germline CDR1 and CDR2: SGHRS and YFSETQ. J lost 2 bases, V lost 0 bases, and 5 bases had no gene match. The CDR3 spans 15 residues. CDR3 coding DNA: TGCGCCAGCAGCTTGGGTGGGACAGTTGCCTACGAGCAGTACTTC. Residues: CASSLGGTVAYEQYF.

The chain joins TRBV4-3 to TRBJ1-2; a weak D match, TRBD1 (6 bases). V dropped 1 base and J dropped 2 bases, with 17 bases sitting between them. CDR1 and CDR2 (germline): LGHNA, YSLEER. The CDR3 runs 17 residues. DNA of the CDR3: TGCGCCAGCAGCCAAGCCGGCGGGGGCCGGGGAAACTATGGCTACACCTTC. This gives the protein CASSQAGGGRGNYGYTF.

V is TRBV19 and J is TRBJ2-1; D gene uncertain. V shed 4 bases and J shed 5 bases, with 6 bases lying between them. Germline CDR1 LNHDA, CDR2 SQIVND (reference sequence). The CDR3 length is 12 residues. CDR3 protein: CASSRWNNEQFF. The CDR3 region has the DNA TGTGCCAGTAGTAGGTGGAACAATGAGCAGTTCTTC.

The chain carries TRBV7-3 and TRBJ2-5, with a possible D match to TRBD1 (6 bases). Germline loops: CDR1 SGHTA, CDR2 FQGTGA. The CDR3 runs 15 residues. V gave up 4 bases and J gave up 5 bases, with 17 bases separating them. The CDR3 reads CASSSQGNMGETQYF. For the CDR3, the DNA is TGTGCCAGCAGCTCCCAGGGGAATATGGGGGAGACCCAGTACTTC.

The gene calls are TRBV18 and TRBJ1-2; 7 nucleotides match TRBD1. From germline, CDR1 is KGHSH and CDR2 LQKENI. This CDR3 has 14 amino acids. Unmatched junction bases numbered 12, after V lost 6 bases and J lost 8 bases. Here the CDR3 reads CASSVDRDSGGYTF. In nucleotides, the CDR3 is TGTGCCAGCTCGGTCGACAGGGACTCGGGAGGCTACACCTTC.

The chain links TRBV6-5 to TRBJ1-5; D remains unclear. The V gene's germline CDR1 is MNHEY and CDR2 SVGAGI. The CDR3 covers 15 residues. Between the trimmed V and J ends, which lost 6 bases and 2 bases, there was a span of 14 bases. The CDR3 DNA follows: TGTGCCAGCAGGGAGAACCCTAGGGGCAATCAGCCCCAGCATTTT. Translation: CASRENPRGNQPQHF.

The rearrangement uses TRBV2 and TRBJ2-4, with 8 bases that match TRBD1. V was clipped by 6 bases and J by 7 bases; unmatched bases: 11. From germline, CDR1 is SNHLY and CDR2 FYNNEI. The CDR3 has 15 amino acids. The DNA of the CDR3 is TGTGCCAGCAGCGCGACAGGGGTTTTTCGTAACATTCAGTACTTC. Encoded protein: CASSATGVFRNIQYF.

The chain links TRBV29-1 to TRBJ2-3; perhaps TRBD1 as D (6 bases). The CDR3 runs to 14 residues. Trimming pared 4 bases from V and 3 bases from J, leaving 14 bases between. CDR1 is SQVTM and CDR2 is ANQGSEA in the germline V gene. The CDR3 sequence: CSVVGARGTDTQYF. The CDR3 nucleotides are TGCAGCGTTGTGGGGGCACGAGGTACAGATACGCAGTATTTT.

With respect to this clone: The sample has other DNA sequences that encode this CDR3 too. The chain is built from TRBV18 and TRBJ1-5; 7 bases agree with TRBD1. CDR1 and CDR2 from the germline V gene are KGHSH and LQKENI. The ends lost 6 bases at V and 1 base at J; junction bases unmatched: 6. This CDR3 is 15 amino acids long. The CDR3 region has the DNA TGTGCCAGCTCTCCTACAGGGGACAGCAATCAGCCCCAGCATTTT. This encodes CASSPTGDSNQPQHF.

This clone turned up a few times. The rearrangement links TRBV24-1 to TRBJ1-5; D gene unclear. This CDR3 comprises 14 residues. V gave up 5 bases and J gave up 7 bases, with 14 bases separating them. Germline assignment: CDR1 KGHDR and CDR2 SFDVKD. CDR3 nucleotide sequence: TGTGCCACCAGTGTCAAATTCCTGGGGCAGCCCCAGCATTTT. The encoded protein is CATSVKFLGQPQHF.

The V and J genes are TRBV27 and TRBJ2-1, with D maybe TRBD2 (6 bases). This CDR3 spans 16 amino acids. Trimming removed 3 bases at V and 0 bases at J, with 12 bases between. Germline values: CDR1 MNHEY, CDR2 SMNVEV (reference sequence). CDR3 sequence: CASSLWRGSSYNEQFF. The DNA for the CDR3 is TGTGCCAGCAGTTTGTGGAGGGGAAGCTCCTACAATGAGCAGTTCTTC.

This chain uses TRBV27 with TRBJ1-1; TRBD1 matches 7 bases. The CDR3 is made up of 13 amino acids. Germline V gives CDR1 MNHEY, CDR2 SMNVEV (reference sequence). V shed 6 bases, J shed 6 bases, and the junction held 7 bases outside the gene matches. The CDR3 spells CASSRQGDAEAFF. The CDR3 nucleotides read TGTGCCAGCAGCCGACAGGGAGACGCTGAAGCTTTCTTT.

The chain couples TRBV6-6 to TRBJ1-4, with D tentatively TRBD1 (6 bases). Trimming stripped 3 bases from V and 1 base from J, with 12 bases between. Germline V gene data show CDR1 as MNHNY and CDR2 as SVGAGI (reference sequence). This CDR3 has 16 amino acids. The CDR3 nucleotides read TGTGCCAGCAGTTATTTGGGGGCGGAAACTAATGAAAAACTGTTTTTT. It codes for CASSYLGAETNEKLFF.

This CDR3 reads CATSRDGLAGYNEQFF. The CDR3 nucleotides read TGTGCCACCAGCAGAGATGGGCTAGCGGGTTACAATGAGCAGTTCTTC. The rearrangement links TRBV15 to TRBJ2-1; 8 bases map to TRBD2. From germline, CDR1 is LNHNV and CDR2 YYDKDF (reference sequence). The CDR3 runs 16 residues. The J segment lost 4 bases and the V segment lost 0 bases, leaving 5 bases of the junction unmatched.

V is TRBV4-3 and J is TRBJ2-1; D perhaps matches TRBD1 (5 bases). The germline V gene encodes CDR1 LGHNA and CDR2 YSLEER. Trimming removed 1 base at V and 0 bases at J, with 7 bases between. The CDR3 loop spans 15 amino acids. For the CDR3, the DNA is TGCGCCAGCAGCCAAGTAACAGGCTCCTACAATGAGCAGTTCTTC. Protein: CASSQVTGSYNEQFF.

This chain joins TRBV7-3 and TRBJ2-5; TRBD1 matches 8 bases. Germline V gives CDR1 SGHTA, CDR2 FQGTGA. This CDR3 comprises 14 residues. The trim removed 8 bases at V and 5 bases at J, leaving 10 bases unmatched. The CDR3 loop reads CASSRTGQGETQYF. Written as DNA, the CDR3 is TGTGCCAGCTCCCGGACAGGGCAAGGGGAGACCCAGTACTTC.

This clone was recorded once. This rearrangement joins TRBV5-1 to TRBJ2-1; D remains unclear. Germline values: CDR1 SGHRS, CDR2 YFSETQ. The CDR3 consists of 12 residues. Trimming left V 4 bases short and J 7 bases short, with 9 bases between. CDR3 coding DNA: TGCGCCAGCAGCACAGACCTTAATGAGCAGTTCTTC. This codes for CASSTDLNEQFF.